Sequencing of this T cell receptor (beta chain) was carried out in a study of control samples from healthy donors and cancer patients. This clone was seen only once. Method: immunoSEQ multiplex PCR; TCRdb's copy keeps in-frame clones and lacks some. The table lists 50,000 to 75,000 clones, almost 90% of them singletons. CDR1 and CDR2 from the germline V gene are LNHDA and SQIVND (reference sequence). The V gene end was trimmed by 5 bases and the J gene end by 2 bases; junction bases not matched to a gene: 5. The CDR3 loop spans 14 amino acids. The TCR comes from a man aged 55 to 70 with colorectal cancer. The sequenced material came from PBMCs. J is TRBJ1-2 and V is TRBV19; 7 bases fit TRBD1. CDR3 region: CASSPDRVNYGYTF. The DNA for the CDR3 is TGTGCCAGTAGTCCTGACAGGGTAAACTATGGCTACACCTTC.